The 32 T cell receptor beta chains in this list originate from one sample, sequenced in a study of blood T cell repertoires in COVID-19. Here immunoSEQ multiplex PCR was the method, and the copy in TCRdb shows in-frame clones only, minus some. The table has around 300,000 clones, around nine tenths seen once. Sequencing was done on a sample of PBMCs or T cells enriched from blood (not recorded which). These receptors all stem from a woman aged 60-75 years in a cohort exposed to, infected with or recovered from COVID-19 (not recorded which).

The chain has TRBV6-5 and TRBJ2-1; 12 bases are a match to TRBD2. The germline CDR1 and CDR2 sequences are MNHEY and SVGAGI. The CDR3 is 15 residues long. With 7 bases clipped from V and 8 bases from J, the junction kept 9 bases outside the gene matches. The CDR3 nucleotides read TGTGCCAGCAACCGAGGGGGACTAGCGGGCTATGAGCAGTTCTTC. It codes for CASNRGGLAGYEQFF.

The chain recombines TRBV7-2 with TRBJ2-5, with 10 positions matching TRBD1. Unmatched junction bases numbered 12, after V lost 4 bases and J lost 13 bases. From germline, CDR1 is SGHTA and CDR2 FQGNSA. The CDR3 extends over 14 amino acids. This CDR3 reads CASSSPGQGYVGYF. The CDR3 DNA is TGTGCCAGCAGCTCCCCGGGACAGGGGTACGTCGGGTACTTC.

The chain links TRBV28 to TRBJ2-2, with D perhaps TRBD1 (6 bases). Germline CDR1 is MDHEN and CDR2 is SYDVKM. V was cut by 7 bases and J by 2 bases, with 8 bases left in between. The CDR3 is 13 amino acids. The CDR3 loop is CASIQGNTGELFF. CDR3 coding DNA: TGTGCCAGCATACAGGGCAACACCGGGGAGCTGTTTTTT. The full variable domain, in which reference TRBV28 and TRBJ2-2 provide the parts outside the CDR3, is DVKVTQSSRYLVKRTGEKVFLECVQDMDHENMFWYRQDPGLGLRLIYFSYDVKMKEKGDIPEGYSVSREKKERFSLILESASTNQTSMYLCASIQGNTGELFFGEGSRLTVL.

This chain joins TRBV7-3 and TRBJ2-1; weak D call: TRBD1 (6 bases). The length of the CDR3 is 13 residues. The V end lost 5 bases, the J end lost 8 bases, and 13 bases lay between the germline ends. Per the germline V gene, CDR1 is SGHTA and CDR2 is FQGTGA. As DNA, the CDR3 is TGTGCCAGCAGCCCCGGGACACCCGATGAGCAGTTCTTC. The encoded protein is CASSPGTPDEQFF.

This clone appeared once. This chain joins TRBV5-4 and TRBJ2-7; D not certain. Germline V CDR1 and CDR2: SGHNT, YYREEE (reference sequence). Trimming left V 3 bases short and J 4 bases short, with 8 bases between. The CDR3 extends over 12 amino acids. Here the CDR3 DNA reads TGTGCCAGCAGCTCCTTAAATTACGAGCAGTACTTC. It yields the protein CASSSLNYEQYF.

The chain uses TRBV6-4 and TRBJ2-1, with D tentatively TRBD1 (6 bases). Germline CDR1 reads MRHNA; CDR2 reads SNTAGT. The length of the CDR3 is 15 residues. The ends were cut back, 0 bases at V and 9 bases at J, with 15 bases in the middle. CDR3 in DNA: TGTGCCAGCAGTGACTCGAGTCGGGGCAGGGGTGAGCAGTTCTTC. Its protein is CASSDSSRGRGEQFF.

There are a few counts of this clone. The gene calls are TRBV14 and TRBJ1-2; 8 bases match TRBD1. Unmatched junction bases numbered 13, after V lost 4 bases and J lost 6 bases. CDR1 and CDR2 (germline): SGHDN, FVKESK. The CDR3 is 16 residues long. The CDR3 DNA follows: TGTGCCAGCAGCCCCCCACGGACAGGGAGAGAGAATGGCTACACCTTC. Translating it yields CASSPPRTGRENGYTF.

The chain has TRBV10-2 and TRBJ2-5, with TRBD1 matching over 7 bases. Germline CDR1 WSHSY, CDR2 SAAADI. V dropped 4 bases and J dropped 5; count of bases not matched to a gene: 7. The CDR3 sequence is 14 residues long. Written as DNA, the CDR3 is TGCGCCAGCAGTGGGACAGGCGTGGGGGAGACCCAGTACTTC. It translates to CASSGTGVGETQYF.

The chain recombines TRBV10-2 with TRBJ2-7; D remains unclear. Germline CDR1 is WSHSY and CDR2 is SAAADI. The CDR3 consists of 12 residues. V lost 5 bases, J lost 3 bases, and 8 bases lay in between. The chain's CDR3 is CASSTTGYEQYF. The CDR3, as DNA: TGCGCCAGCAGTACGACGGGCTACGAGCAGTACTTC.

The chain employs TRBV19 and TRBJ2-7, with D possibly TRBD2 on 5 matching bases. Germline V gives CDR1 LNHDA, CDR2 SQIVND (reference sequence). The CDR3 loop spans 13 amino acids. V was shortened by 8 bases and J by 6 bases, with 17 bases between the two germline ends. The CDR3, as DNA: TGTGCCAGTGGAGGCGATGGTACGGGCGAGCAGTACTTC. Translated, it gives CASGGDGTGEQYF.

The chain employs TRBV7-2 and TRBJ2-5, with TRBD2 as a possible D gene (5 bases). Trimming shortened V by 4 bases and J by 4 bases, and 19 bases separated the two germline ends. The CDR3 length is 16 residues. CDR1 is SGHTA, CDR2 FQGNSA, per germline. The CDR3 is CASSSNAGPRGETQYF. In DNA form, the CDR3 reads TGTGCCAGCAGCTCGAACGCAGGACCACGGGGAGAGACCCAGTACTTC.

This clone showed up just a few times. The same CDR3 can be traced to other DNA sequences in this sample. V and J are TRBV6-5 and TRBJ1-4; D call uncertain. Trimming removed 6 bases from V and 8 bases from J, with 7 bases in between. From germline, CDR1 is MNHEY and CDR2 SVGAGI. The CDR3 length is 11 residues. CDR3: CASRGGEKLFF. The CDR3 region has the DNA TGTGCCAGCAGGGGAGGGGAAAAACTGTTTTTT.

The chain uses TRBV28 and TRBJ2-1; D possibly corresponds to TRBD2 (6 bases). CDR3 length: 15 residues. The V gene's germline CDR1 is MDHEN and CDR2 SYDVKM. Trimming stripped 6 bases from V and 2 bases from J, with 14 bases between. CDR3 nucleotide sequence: TGTGCCAGCAGAACCGGAGGGATGACCTACAATGAGCAGTTCTTC. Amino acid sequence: CASRTGGMTYNEQFF.

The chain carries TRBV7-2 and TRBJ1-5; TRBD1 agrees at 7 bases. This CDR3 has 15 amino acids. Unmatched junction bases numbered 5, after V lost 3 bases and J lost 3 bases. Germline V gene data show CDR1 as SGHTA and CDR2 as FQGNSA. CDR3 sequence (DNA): TGTGCCAGCAGCTTCTCGGGACAGTCCAATCAGCCCCAGCATTTT. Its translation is CASSFSGQSNQPQHF.

CDR3 loop: CASSYRPDRGWQPQHF. The CDR3 DNA follows: TGTGCCAGCAGTTACAGGCCCGACAGGGGGTGGCAGCCCCAGCATTTT. The chain couples TRBV6-2 or TRBV6-3 to TRBJ1-5, with 9 bases lining up with TRBD1. From germline, CDR1 is MNHEY and CDR2 SVGEGT. The trim removed 2 bases at V and 7 bases at J, leaving 9 bases unmatched. The CDR3 sequence is 16 residues long.

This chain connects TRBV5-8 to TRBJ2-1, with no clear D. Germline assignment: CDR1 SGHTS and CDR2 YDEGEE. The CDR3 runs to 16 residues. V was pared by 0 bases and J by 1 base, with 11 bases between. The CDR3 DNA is TGTGCCAGCAGCTTGGGCCACAGATTATCCTACAATGAGCAGTTCTTC. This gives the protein CASSLGHRLSYNEQFF.

CDR3 bases: TGTGCCAGCAATCTGCAAGGGGGCTACACTGAAGCTTTCTTT. As protein: CASNLQGGYTEAFF. J is TRBJ1-1 and V is TRBV11-2; 7 nucleotides agree with TRBD1. CDR1 and CDR2 from the germline V gene are SGHAT and FQNNGV. CDR3 length: 14 amino acids. J gave up 3 bases and V 7 bases, and 8 bases lay outside the gene matches.

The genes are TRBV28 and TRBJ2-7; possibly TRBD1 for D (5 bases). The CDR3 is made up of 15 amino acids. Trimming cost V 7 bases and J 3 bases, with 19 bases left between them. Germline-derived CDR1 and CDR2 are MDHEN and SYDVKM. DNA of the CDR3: TGTGCCAGCATCGGCGCCACATGGGGCCGCTACGAGCAGTACTTC. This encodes CASIGATWGRYEQYF.

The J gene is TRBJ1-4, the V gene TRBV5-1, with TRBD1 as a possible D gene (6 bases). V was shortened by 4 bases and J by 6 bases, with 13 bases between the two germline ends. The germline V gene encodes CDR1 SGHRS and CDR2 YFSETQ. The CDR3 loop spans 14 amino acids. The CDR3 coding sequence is TGCGCCAGCAGCGTCATGACAGGTTATGAAAAACTGTTTTTT. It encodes CASSVMTGYEKLFF.

The CDR3 sequence: CASSLGPRDSYSNQPQHF. The CDR3 coding sequence is TGTGCCAGCAGCTTAGGCCCCCGGGACAGTTATAGCAATCAGCCCCAGCATTTT. The chain couples TRBV7-8 to TRBJ1-5; 7 bases match TRBD1. The junction had 9 bases not matched to a gene; V was cut back by 1 base and J by 0 bases. Germline-derived CDR1 and CDR2 are SGHVS and FQNEAQ. The CDR3 sequence is 18 residues long.

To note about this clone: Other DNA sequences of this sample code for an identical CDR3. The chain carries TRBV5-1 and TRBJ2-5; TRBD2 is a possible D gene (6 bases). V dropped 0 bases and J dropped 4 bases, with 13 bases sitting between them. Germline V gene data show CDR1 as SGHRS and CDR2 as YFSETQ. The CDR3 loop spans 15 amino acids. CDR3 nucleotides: TGCGCCAGCAGCTTGGCCGGGGGAAGCGCAGAGACCCAGTACTTC. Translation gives CASSLAGGSAETQYF.

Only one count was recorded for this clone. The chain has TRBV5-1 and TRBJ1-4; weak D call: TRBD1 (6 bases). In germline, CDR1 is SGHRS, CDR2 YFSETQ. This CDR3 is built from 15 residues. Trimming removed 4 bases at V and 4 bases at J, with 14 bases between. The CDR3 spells CASSTKTGFNEKLFF. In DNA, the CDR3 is TGCGCCAGCAGCACGAAAACAGGGTTTAATGAAAAACTGTTTTTT.

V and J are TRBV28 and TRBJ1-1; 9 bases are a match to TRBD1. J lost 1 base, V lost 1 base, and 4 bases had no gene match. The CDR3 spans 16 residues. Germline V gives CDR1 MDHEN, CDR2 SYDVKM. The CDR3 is CASSLLQGAGNTEAFF. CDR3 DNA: TGTGCCAGCAGTTTATTACAGGGGGCTGGGAACACTGAAGCTTTCTTT.

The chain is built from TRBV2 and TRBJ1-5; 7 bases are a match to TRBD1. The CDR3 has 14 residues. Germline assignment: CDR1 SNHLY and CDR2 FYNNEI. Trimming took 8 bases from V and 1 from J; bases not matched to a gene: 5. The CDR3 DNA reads TGTGCCAGCGCGAGGGGACAGAGCAATCAGCCCCAGCATTTT. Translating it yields CASARGQSNQPQHF.

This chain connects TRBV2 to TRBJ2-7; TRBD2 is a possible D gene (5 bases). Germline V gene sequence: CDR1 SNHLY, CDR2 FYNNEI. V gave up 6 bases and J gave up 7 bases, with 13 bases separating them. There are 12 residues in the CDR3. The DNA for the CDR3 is TGTGCCAGCAGCCCTATGCCGGGGGAGCAGTACTTC. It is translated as CASSPMPGEQYF.

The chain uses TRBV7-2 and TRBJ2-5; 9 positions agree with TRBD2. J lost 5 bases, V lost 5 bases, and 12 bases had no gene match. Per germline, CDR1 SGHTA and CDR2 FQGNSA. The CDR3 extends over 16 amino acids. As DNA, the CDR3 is TGTGCCAGCAGCGCAACCGGGACTAGCCGAACGGAGACCCAGTACTTC. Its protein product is CASSATGTSRTETQYF. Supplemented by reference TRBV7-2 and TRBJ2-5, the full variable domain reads GAGVSQSPSNKVTEKGKDVELRCDPISGHTALYWYRQSLGQGLEFLIYFQGNSAPDKSGLPSDRFSAERTGGSVSTLTIQRTQQEDSAVYLCASSATGTSRTETQYFGPGTRLLVL.

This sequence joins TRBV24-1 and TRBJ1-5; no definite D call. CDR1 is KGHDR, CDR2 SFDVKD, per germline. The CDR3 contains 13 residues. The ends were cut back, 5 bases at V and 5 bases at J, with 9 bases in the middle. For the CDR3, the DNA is TGTGCCACCAGTGCGGGGAGTTATCAGCCCCAGCATTTT. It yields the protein CATSAGSYQPQHF.

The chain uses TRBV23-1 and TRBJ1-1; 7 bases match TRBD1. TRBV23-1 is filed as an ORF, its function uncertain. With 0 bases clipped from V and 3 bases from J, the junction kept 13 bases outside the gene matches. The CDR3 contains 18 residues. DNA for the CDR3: TGCGCCAGCAGTCAATCAATTGCCAGCCAGGGGGAAGACACTGAAGCTTTCTTT. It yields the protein CASSQSIASQGEDTEAFF.

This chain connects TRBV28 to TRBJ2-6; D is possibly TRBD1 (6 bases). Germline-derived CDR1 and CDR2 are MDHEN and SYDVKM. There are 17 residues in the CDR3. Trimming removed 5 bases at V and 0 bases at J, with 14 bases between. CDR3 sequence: CASSRGTVGSGANVLTF. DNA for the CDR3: TGTGCCAGCAGTAGGGGGACGGTAGGCTCTGGGGCCAACGTCCTGACTTTC. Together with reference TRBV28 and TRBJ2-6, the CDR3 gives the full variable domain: DVKVTQSSRYLVKRTGEKVFLECVQDMDHENMFWYRQDPGLGLRLIYFSYDVKMKEKGDIPEGYSVSREKKERFSLILESASTNQTSMYLCASSRGTVGSGANVLTFGAGSRLTVL.

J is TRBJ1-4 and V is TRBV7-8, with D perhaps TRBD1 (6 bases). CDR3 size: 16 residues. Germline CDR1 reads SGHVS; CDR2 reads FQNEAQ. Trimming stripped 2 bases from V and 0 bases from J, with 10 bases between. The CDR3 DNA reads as TGTGCCAGCAGCTTAAGGGGGGGAACAACTAATGAAAAACTGTTTTTT. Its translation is CASSLRGGTTNEKLFF. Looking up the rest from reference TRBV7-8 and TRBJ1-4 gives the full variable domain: GAGVSQSPRYKVAKRGQDVALRCDPISGHVSLFWYQQALGQGPEFLTYFQNEAQLDKSGLPSDRFFAERPEGSVSTLKIQRTQQEDSAVYLCASSLRGGTTNEKLFFGSGTQLSVL.

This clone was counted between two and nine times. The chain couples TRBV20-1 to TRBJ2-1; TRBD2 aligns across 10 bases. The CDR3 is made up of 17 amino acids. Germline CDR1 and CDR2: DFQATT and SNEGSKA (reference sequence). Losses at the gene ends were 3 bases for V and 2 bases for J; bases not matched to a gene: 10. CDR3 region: CSASWASGRPPYNEQFF. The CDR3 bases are TGCAGTGCTAGTTGGGCTAGCGGGAGACCCCCCTACAATGAGCAGTTCTTC.

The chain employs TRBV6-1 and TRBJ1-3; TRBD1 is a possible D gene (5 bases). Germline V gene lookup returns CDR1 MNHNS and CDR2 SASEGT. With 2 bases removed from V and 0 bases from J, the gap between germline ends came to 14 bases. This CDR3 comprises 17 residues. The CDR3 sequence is CASSERRQLSSGNTIYF. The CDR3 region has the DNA TGTGCCAGCAGTGAAAGGAGACAGCTGAGCTCTGGAAACACCATATATTTT.